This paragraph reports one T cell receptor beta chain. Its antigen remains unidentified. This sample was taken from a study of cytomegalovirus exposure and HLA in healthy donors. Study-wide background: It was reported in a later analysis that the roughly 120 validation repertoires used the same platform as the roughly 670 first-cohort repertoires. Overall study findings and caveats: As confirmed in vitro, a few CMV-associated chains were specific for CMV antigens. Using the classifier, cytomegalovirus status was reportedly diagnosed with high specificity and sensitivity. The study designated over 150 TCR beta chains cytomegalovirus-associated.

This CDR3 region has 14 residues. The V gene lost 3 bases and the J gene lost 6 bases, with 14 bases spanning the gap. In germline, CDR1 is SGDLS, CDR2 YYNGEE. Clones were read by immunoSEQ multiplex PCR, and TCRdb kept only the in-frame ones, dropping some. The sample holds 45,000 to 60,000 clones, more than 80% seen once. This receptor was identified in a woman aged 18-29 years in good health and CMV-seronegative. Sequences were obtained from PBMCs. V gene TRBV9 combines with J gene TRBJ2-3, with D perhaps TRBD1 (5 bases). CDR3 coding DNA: TGTGCCAGCAGCGCACGTAGAGCAGGGGATACGCAGTATTTT. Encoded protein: CASSARRAGDTQYF.